This entry lists 13 T cell receptor beta chains sequenced from one sample in a study of blood T cell repertoires in COVID-19 (dated by TCRdb to about 2020). The method was the immunoSEQ multiplex PCR assay. The source is immuneACCESS, and TCRdb retained only in-frame sequences with V and J called. Part of the clones is not carried over; for the studies checked, unresolved V genes explain less than half of this, and the remainder is unexplained. The sample table lists 250,000 to 300,000 clones, 90% of them with a count of one. The leading ten clones occupy 1.1% of the sample. Source material: PBMCs or T cells enriched from blood (not recorded which). Receptors originate from a young woman who had recovered from COVID-19.

J is TRBJ2-3 and V is TRBV10-2, with 7 bases matching TRBD2. The CDR3 consists of 15 residues. Trimming cost V 2 bases and J 0 bases; bases outside gene matches: 2. The germline gives CDR1 WSHSY, CDR2 SAAADI. The CDR3 region has the DNA TGCGCCAGCAGTGAGCCTAGCGGTAGCACAGATACGCAGTATTTT. As protein: CASSEPSGSTDTQYF.

The J gene is TRBJ2-7, the V gene TRBV10-1; a possible D gene is TRBD1 (5 bases). The CDR3 runs 14 residues. Germline values: CDR1 WNHNN, CDR2 SYGVQD (reference sequence). The V gene lost 4 bases and the J gene lost 2 bases, with 12 bases spanning the gap. The CDR3 DNA sequence: TGCGCCAGCAGTGGGACACATAAAACCTACGAGCAGTACTTC. Encoded protein: CASSGTHKTYEQYF.

This clone has only one observation. The chain has TRBV28 and TRBJ2-7; TRBD2 aligns across 13 bases. With 5 bases clipped from V and 7 bases from J, the junction kept 8 bases outside the gene matches. CDR1 MDHEN and CDR2 SYDVKM come from the germline V gene. The length of the CDR3 is 15 residues. In DNA, the CDR3 is TGTGCCAGCAGTACCCTGACTAGCGGGAGGCCAGAGCAGTACTTC. Translated, it gives CASSTLTSGRPEQYF.

The chain joins TRBV5-8 to TRBJ1-5, with a possible D match to TRBD1 (5 bases). Trimming removed 2 bases from V and 2 bases from J, with 14 bases in between. The CDR3 has 16 residues. The germline V gene encodes CDR1 SGHTS and CDR2 YDEGEE. CDR3 DNA: TGTGCCAGCAGCTTCCAGGGAGGAGTAGGCAATCAGCCCCAGCATTTT. Its translation: CASSFQGGVGNQPQHF.

This clone has a single count. This chain connects TRBV5-1 to TRBJ2-5; no definite D call. Trimming took 0 bases from V and 1 from J, leaving 7 bases between them. This CDR3 has 14 residues. Per germline, CDR1 SGHRS and CDR2 YFSETQ. The CDR3 region has the DNA TGCGCCAGCAGCTTGGGCATACTCCAAGAGACCCAGTACTTC. It specifies CASSLGILQETQYF.

This sequence joins TRBV24-1 and TRBJ2-1; 9 bases line up with TRBD2. The CDR3 runs to 18 residues. CDR1 is KGHDR, CDR2 SFDVKD, per germline. The V gene end was trimmed by 3 bases and the J gene end by 4 bases; junction bases not matched to a gene: 12. Written as DNA, the CDR3 is TGTGCCACCAGTGATCGCCGATTAGCGGGAGAAGGGTACAATGAGCAGTTCTTC. Translation gives CATSDRRLAGEGYNEQFF.

This chain connects TRBV21-1 to TRBJ2-7; no DNA check was done on the table's D call, TRBD1. TRBV21-1 is an annotated pseudogene. This CDR3 has 18 amino acids. CDR3 nucleotide sequence: TGTGCCAGCAGCCAGAATAAAAGGGGCCGCGAAAATACCTACGAGCAGTACTTC. Its translation is CASSQNKRGRENTYEQYF.

This clone is a singleton in its sample. The chain uses TRBV7-8 and TRBJ1-5, with D perhaps matching TRBD1 (6 bases). Germline-derived CDR1 and CDR2 are SGHVS and FQNEAQ. V shed 1 base and J shed 2 bases, with 21 bases lying between them. The CDR3 extends over 19 amino acids. The CDR3 region has the DNA TGTGCCAGCAGCTTAGAGCCCGGGACAAAGAATTCCGGCAATCAGCCCCAGCATTTT. Translating gives CASSLEPGTKNSGNQPQHF.

The gene calls are TRBV2 and TRBJ2-1, with 8 bases aligning to TRBD2. This CDR3 contains 16 residues. CDR1 and CDR2 from the germline V gene are SNHLY and FYNNEI. Losses at the gene ends were 2 bases for V and 3 bases for J; bases not matched to a gene: 6. In DNA form, the CDR3 reads TGTGCCAGCAGTGAACGTAGGGGACTAGACTACAATGAGCAGTTCTTC. It is translated as CASSERRGLDYNEQFF. Drawing the rest from reference TRBV2 and TRBJ2-1, the complete variable domain is EPEVTQTPSHQVTQMGQEVILRCVPISNHLYFYWYRQILGQKVEFLVSFYNNEISEKSEIFDDQFSVERPDGSNFTLKIRSTKLEDSAMYFCASSERRGLDYNEQFFGPGTRLTVL.

V gene TRBV11-2 combines with J gene TRBJ2-3; no clear D gene. Germline-derived CDR1 and CDR2 are SGHAT and FQNNGV. This CDR3 has 14 amino acids. Trimming took off 5 bases at V and 4 bases at J, with 13 bases between the two ends. Here the CDR3 DNA reads TGTGCCAGCAGCCCAAACCGAGGCGCAGATACGCAGTATTTT. This encodes CASSPNRGADTQYF.

This clone was found once. The CDR3 coding sequence is TGCAGTGCTGAGTCATCCAAGGAGCAGTTCTTC. Its protein product is CSAESSKEQFF. V gene TRBV20-1 combines with J gene TRBJ2-1; D ambiguous. Germline-derived CDR1 and CDR2 are DFQATT and SNEGSKA (reference sequence). The CDR3 runs to 11 residues. V lost 5 bases, J lost 10 bases, and 12 bases lay in between.

The gene calls are TRBV9 and TRBJ2-1; 10 bases match TRBD2. The CDR3 totals 18 residues. CDR1 is SGDLS, CDR2 YYNGEE, per germline. V shed 2 bases, J shed 3 bases, and the junction held 11 bases outside the gene matches. CDR3 coding DNA: TGTGCCAGCAGCGTTGGGGCTAGCGGGAGCCGGCGCTACAATGAGCAGTTCTTC. Amino acids: CASSVGASGSRRYNEQFF.

J is TRBJ2-1 and V is TRBV10-3, with TRBD2 identical over 7 bases. J gave up 0 bases and V 3 bases, and 14 bases lay outside the gene matches. CDR1 is ENHRY and CDR2 is SYGVKD in the germline V gene. This CDR3 is 19 amino acids long. Written as DNA, the CDR3 is TGTGCCATCAGTGATAGAGCTTGGGCGGGAGAAACCTCCTACAATGAGCAGTTCTTC. Translation: CAISDRAWAGETSYNEQFF.